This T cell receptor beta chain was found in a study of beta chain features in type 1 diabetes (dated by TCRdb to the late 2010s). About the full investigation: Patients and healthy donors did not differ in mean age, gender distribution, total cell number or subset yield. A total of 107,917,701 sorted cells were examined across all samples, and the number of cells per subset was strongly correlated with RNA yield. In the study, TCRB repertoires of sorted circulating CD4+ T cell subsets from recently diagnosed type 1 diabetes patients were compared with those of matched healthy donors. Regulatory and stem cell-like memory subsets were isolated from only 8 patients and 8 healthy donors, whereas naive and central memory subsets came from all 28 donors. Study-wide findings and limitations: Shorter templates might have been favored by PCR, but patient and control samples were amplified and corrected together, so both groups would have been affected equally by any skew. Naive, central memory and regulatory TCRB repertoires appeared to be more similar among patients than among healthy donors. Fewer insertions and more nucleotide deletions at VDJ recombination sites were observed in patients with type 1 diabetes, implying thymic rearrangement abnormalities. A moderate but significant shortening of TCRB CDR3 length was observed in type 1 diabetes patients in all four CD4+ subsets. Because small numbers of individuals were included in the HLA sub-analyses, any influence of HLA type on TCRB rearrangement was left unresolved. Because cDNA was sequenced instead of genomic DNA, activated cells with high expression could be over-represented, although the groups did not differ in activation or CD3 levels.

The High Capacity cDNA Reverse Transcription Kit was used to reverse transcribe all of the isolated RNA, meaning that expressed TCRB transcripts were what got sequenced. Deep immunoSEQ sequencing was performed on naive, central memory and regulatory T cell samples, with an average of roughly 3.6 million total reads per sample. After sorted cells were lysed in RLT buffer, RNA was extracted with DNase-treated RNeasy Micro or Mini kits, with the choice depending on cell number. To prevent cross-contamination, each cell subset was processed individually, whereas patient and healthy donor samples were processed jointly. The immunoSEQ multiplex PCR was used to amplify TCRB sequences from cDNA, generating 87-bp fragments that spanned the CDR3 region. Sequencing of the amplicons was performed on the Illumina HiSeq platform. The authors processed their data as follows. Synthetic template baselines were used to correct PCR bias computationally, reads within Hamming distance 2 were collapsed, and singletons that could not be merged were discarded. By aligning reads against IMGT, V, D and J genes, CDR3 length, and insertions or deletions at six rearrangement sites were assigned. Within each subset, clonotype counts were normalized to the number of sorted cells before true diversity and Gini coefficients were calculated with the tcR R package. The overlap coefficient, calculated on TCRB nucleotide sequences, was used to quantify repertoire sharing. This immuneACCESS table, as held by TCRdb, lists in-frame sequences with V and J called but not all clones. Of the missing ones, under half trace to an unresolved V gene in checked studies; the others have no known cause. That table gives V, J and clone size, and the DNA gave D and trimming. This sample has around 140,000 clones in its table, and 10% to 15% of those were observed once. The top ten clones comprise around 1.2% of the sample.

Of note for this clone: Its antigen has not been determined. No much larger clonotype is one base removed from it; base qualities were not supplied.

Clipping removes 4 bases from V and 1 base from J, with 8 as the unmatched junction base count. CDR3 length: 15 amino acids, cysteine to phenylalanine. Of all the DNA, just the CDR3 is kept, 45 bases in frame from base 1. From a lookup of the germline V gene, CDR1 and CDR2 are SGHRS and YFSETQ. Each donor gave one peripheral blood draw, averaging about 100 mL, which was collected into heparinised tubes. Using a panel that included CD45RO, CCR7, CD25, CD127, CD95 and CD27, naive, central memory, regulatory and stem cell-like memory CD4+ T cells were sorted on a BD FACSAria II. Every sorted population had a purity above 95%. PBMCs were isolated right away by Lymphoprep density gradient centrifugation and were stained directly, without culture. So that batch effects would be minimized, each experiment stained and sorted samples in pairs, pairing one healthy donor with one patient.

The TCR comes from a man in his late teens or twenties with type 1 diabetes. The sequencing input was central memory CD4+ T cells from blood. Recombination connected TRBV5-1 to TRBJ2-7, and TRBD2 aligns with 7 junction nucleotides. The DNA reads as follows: TGCGCCAGCAGCCCTGGGCTAGCGGATTCCTACGAGCAGTACTTC. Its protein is CASSPGLADSYEQYF.